The clone carrying this TCR beta chain has a handful of counts. This sample is drawn from a study of radiotherapy plus CTLA-4 blockade in lung cancer. Germline CDR1 SGHVS, CDR2 FQNEAQ. The CDR3 loop spans 14 amino acids. V lost 2 bases, J lost 3 bases, and 10 bases lay in between. Sequencing was performed with immunoSEQ multiplex PCR; in TCRdb, only in-frame clones are kept and a portion is missing. The sample shows roughly 110,000 clones, 81% of them seen only once. Focal radiation plus CTLA-4 blockade with ipilimumab was given to patients with chemo-refractory metastatic non-small-cell lung cancer. The sequence came from a human donor with non-small cell lung cancer that progressed on radiotherapy plus ipilimumab. Some clones in this sample may be carry-over from other donors' samples. V and J are TRBV7-8 and TRBJ1-1; D not certain. Material: peripheral blood, obtained from a patient treated with radiotherapy plus ipilimumab. CDR3 in amino acids: CASSLNQRDTEAFF. In nucleotides, the CDR3 is TGTGCCAGCAGCTTAAACCAAAGGGACACTGAAGCTTTCTTT.